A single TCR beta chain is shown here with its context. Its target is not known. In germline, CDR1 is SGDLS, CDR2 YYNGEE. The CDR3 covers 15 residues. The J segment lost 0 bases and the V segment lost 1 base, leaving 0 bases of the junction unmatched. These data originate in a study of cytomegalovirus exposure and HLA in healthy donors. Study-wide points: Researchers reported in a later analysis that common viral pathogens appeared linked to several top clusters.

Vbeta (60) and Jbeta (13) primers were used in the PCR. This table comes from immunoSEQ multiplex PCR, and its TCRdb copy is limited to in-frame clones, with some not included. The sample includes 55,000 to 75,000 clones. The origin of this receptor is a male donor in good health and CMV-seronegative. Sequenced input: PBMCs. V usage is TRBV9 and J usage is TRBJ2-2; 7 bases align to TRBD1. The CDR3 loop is CASSVTGANTGELFF. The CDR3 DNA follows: TGTGCCAGCAGCGTAACAGGGGCGAACACCGGGGAGCTGTTTTTT.